These T cell receptor beta chains were read from a single sample in a study of CD8+ T cells in alopecia areata. Sequencing used immunoSEQ multiplex PCR; TCRdb keeps in-frame clones, though not all of them. This sample has about 200,000 clones, with about two fifths found just once. The sequenced sample was CD4+ T cells sorted from blood, obtained between weeks 30 and 35, from a patient treated with tofacitinib. The receptors shown here come from a human donor with alopecia areata. Both conserved end residues are part of each CDR3. A D gene is named only where the DNA matches it firmly. The listing skips clone size in some rows; elsewhere it reads once, few, many or a size class.

clone_size | j_call | d_call | v_call | cdr3_nt | cdr3_aa
few | TRBJ2-7 | . | TRBV30 | TGTGCCTACGTTTCGACAGGACAATCCTACGAGCAGTACTTC | CAYVSTGQSYEQYF
. | TRBJ1-2 | . | TRBV30 | TGTGCCTGGAGGCTAACGGCAGGGAGGGACTACACCTTC | CAWRLTAGRDYTF
. | TRBJ2-5 | TRBD1 | TRBV18 | TGTGCCAGCTCACTTCGAGGACAGGGGTTATGGGAGACCCAGTACTTC | CASSLRGQGLWETQYF
few | TRBJ1-1 | . | TRBV29-1 | TGCAGCGCGTCTTCCGGACAGAATGAAGCTTTCTTT | CSASSGQNEAFF
. | TRBJ2-5 | . | TRBV5-3 | TGTGCCAGAACCGGGCCACAAAGGGAGACCCAGTACTTC | CARTGPQRETQYF
. | TRBJ1-1 | TRBD1 | TRBV5-6 | TGTGCCAGCAGCTTGGTGCAGGGGGCTGAAGCTTTCTTT | CASSLVQGAEAFF
few | TRBJ2-6 | . | TRBV5-1 | TGCGCCAGTCTGCCGTCGAGTGGGGCCAACGTCCTGACTTTC | CASLPSSGANVLTF
. | TRBJ2-7 | . | TRBV9 | TGTGCCAGCAGCGGAGGCGACGAGCAGTACTTC | CASSGGDEQYF
. | TRBJ2-7 | TRBD1 | TRBV6-5 | TGTGCCAGCAGTTCGGGACAGGGGTTAACCTACGAGCAGTACTTC | CASSSGQGLTYEQYF
few | TRBJ2-2 | . | TRBV10-2 | TGCGCCACCGCCCGTAACACCGGGGAGCTGTTTTTT | CATARNTGELFF
few | TRBJ2-3 | . | TRBV11-2 | TGTGCCAGCACCGCCGGACACACAGATACGCAGTATTTT | CASTAGHTDTQYF
. | TRBJ2-5 | TRBD2 | TRBV7-8 | TGTGCCAGCAGCCCGAGCGGGGGCCATGAGACCCAGTACTTC | CASSPSGGHETQYF
. | TRBJ2-5 | . | TRBV29-1 | TGCAGCGTTGTACCGGGAGCAAGGGAGACCCAGTACTTC | CSVVPGARETQYF
. | TRBJ1-2 | TRBD1 | TRBV7-6 | TGTGCCAGCAGCTTACACTTCCAGGGACAGACAGACTATGGCTACACCTTC | CASSLHFQGQTDYGYTF
. | TRBJ1-3 | . | TRBV4-1 | TGCGCCAGCAGCCAAGTGGGGCAGAGCTCTGGAAACACCATATATTTT | CASSQVGQSSGNTIYF
. | TRBJ2-1 | . | TRBV30 | TGTGCCTGGAGTCACAGGGAGGGGCAGTTCTTC | CAWSHREGQFF
once | TRBJ2-3 | . | TRBV6-5 | TGTGCCAGCAGTCTCGACGGCACAGATACGCAGTATTTT | CASSLDGTDTQYF
few | TRBJ2-7 | . | TRBV11-2 | TGTGCCAGCAGCTGGGGATACGAGCAGTACTTC | CASSWGYEQYF
few | TRBJ2-1 | TRBD2 | TRBV10-3 | TGTGCCAGCCAGGGACTAGGGAGCTCCTACAATGAGCAGTTCTTC | CASQGLGSSYNEQFF
few | TRBJ1-2 | . | TRBV28 | TGTGCCAGCAGTTTAAGTCTCGGAGGCTACACCTTC | CASSLSLGGYTF
. | TRBJ1-6 | TRBD1 | TRBV6-5 | TGTGCCAGCAGTTCCTCGACAGGGTCTCGTACACCCCTCCACTTT | CASSSSTGSRTPLHF
. | TRBJ1-2 | . | TRBV2 | TGTGCCAGCAGTAACCCCGGGCCGAACTATGGCTACACCTTC | CASSNPGPNYGYTF
. | TRBJ2-2 | TRBD1 | TRBV6-5 | TGTGCCAGCAGTAGAGCGGACAGGGCGGACGGGGAGCTGTTTTTT | CASSRADRADGELFF
. | TRBJ2-7 | . | TRBV15 | TGTGCCACCAGCAGAGTAATGGGGTGGAACGAGCAGTACTTC | CATSRVMGWNEQYF
few | TRBJ1-3 | . | TRBV2 | TGTGCCAGCAGAGAACAGGTCTCTGGAAACACCATATATTTT | CASREQVSGNTIYF
. | TRBJ1-3 | . | TRBV5-1 | TGCGCCAGCAGCTTGAACTCTGGAAACACCATATATTTT | CASSLNSGNTIYF
many | TRBJ2-1 | TRBD2 | TRBV7-2 | TGTGCCAGCAGCCACCGACTAGCGGGAGGACCCAATGAGCAGTTCTTC | CASSHRLAGGPNEQFF
few | TRBJ2-1 | . | TRBV19 | TGTGCCAGTAGTATCGGGCCGTACTCCTACAATGAGCAGTTCTTC | CASSIGPYSYNEQFF
. | TRBJ2-2 | . | TRBV15 | TGTGCCACCAGCAGAGCCACCCCGATGGAGCTGTTTTTT | CATSRATPMELFF
. | TRBJ2-5 | . | TRBV7-8 | TGTGCCAGCAGGGGGGGAGAAGAGACCCAGTACTTC | CASRGGEETQYF
. | TRBJ1-1 | . | TRBV7-9 | TGTGCCAGCAGCCCTTCCCCTTGGGACACTGAAGCTTTCTTT | CASSPSPWDTEAFF
. | TRBJ1-5 | . | TRBV4-2 | TGTGCCAGCAGCCAAGAAGGAGGTAGCAATCAGCCCCAGCATTTT | CASSQEGGSNQPQHF
. | TRBJ1-1 | . | TRBV29-1 | TGCAGCGTTAGACTCACGAACACTGAAGCTTTCTTT | CSVRLTNTEAFF
. | TRBJ1-4 | . | TRBV27 | TGTGCCAGCACCTCCTTGGCGAGTGGGAATGAAAAACTGTTTTTT | CASTSLASGNEKLFF
few | TRBJ2-1 | TRBD1 | TRBV19 | TGTGCCAGTAGAAGCGGCGGGACAGGGTACAATGAGCAGTTCTTC | CASRSGGTGYNEQFF
. | TRBJ2-7 | TRBD2 | TRBV11-2 | TGTGCCAGCAGCCTTGAGGCTAGCGGGAGCCACGAGCAGTACTTC | CASSLEASGSHEQYF
. | TRBJ2-7 | . | TRBV30 | TGTGCCTGGGGGAGAACAGGATCCGAGCAGTACTTC | CAWGRTGSEQYF